This TCR beta chain was observed in a study of vaccination and CD4 T cells after COVID-19. Time point meaning: late sampling 161 to 241 days after vaccination in three convalescent patients. Treatment defined: approximately 9-day PBMC culture with coronavirus spike peptide pools or control peptides (ViraFEST assay). This clonotype was counted between two and nine times. The antigen remains undetermined. The V and J ends lost 3 bases and 4 bases, in that order; junction bases with no gene match: 4. CDR3 length: 17 residues. CDR1 is SGHVS and CDR2 is FQNEAQ in the germline V gene. CD4+ T cells that had been cultured provided DNA sequenced with the Oncomine TCR Beta short-read assay. In TCRdb, the PCR reads were re-called with MiXCR into one record per CDR3 protein. The sample holds roughly 25,000 distinct CDR3 sequences; roughly 29% are singletons and the top ten take 2.5% to 3.5%.

The starting material was CD4+ T cells from blood, cultured in vitro, obtained about 7 months after SARS-CoV-2 vaccination. The genes are TRBV7-8 and TRBJ2-6, with 12 bases aligning to TRBD2. This TCR came from a human donor who had recovered from COVID-19. CDR3 bases: TGTGCCAGCAGCTTGCGACTAGCGGGAGACGGGGCCAACGTCCTGACTTTC. This sequence encodes CASSLRLAGDGANVLTF.